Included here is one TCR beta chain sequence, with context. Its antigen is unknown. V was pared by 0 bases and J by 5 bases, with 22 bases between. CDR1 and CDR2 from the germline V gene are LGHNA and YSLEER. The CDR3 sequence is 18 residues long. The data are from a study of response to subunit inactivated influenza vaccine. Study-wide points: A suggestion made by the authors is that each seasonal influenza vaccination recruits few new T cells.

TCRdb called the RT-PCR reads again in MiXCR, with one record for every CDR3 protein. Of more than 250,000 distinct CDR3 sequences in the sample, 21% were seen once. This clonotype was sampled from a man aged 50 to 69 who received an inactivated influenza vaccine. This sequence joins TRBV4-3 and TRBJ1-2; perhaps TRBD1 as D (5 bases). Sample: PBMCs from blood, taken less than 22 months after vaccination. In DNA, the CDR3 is TGCGCCAGCAGCCAAGAAGGGACCTCTCAAACGGATTCTTATGGCTACACCTTC. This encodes CASSQEGTSQTDSYGYTF.